This TCR beta chain was profiled in a study of blood T cell repertoires in COVID-19 (dated by TCRdb to the early 2020s). In terms of the full investigation: Samples covering the acute and convalescent phases of COVID-19 were provided by collaborators in the United States, Italy and Spain. Deeply sampled blood TCRbeta repertoires from subjects exposed to, actively infected with, or recovered from COVID-19 were included in the dataset. The sample metadata nearly always contained a de-identified subject ID, COVID-19 status, age in years and sex. The material from the prospective study consisted of cDNA or gDNA derived from T cells, B-cell-depleted T cells, or PBMCs. Samples were obtained from the ongoing ImmuneRACE study (first 160 participants) and from over 1,000 subjects provided by 6 global collaborators. Where available, HLA class I and class II types were taken from metadata supplied by the sample provider and were not determined by assay-based typing. The repertoires were released in a freely available public database meant as a resource for research on the immune response to SARS-CoV-2. Study-wide conclusions, independent of this receptor: The amount of clinical and demographic metadata varied by source and participant and was provided uncurated.

Collaborating institutions collected whole blood in K2EDTA tubes following their own protocols. For TCRbeta analysis, collaborators shipped samples as frozen whole blood, isolated PBMCs, or DNA extracted from either of those sample types. This clone was counted only a few times. The specificity of this receptor is unknown. No much larger clonotype is one base removed from it; base qualities were not supplied. The germline V gene encodes CDR1 MDHEN and CDR2 SYDVKM. Trimming takes 0 bases off V and 5 bases off J; junction bases not matched to a gene: 12. The CDR3 spans 18 residues, from the cysteine through the phenylalanine. Only the CDR3 region is kept as DNA, spanning 54 bases read in frame from base 1. The immunoSEQ Assay, a bias-controlled multiplex PCR, was used to amplify TCRbeta CDR3 regions from genomic DNA. Processing in the source paper ran as follows. The number of nucleated cells in each sample was estimated by amplification of reference gene primers within the assay. To quantify the absolute abundance of each unique TCRbeta CDR3 rearrangement, sequence reads were collapsed and filtered. For each sample, productive Simpson clonality was calculated as the square root of Simpson's diversity index across productive rearrangements. TCRdb provides this immuneACCESS table in a form limited to in-frame rearrangements. Some clones are lacking; in checked studies, under half of them reflect an unresolved V gene, and why the rest are absent is not known. From that table come the V and J calls and clone size; the DNA was used to work out D and trimming. In all, the sample holds around 500,000 clones, and 70% to 90% of those were seen once. The ten largest clones add up to more than 3% of the sample.

The sequence came from a human donor in a cohort sampled during active COVID-19. The chain joins TRBV28 to TRBJ2-7, with 11 junctional bases fitting TRBD2. The sequencing input was peripheral blood. The CDR3 loop reads CASSLCARTSGSVDEQYF. The DNA sequence follows: TGTGCCAGCAGTTTATGTGCCAGAACTAGCGGGAGTGTCGACGAGCAGTACTTC.